The present TCR beta chain was sequenced within a study of T-cell memory formation after mild COVID-19 (dated by TCRdb to the early 2020s). About the full investigation: TCR sequence clusters from the two donors were found to be largely donor specific. Longitudinal TCRalpha and TCRbeta repertoire sequencing tracked T-cell clones expanding and contracting after mild COVID-19 in two donors. Two young, previously healthy adult volunteers, one female and one male, were included in the cohort.

PBMCs were isolated by Ficoll-Paque density gradient centrifugation. Instrument used: Illumina NovaSeq 6000. cDNA libraries for TCRalpha and TCRbeta were prepared by 5'RACE using constant-segment primers, with sample barcodes and unique molecular identifiers added. Trizol reagent was used to extract RNA from every sample. Library amplification was performed in two PCR steps, and a second sample barcode and Illumina TruSeq adapters were introduced in the second step. Sequencing of libraries was performed on an Illumina NovaSeq with 2 x 150 bp paired-end reads. The authors processed their data as follows. Reads were demultiplexed and collapsed into UMI-guided consensus sequences with migec v1.2.7. Using mixcr v2.1.11, UMI consensuses were aligned to TRA and TRB V and J templates and then assembled into clonotypes. A clonotype was counted as expanded or contracted only if both edgeR and NoisET called the change significant, with noise models trained on biological replicates. edgeR calls used a false discovery rate-adjusted p below 0.01 and a log2 fold-change threshold of 1. As an exploratory analysis of dynamics, max-normalized trajectories of the 1000 most abundant clonotypes were examined with PCA combined with hierarchical clustering. The CD4 or CD8 phenotype of responding clones was assigned using the separately sequenced CD4+ and CD8+ repertoires. Using fastp at Q25 and MiXCR, TCRdb reprocessed the public reads and kept productive beta chains. Records with the same CDR3 protein are collapsed into one entry carrying the most frequent genes and DNA. The V and J calls were determined by TCRdb, not by the authors. For this sample the table gives about 540,000 distinct CDR3 sequences, of which 20% were detected only once. The ten largest clones represent approximately 12% of the sample.

General conclusions and limits of the study: Only two mild cases were covered in the study, and larger cohorts including severe cases with pre-infection samples were considered necessary. Whether the second-wave clones peaking on day 37 were SARS-CoV-2 specific was not confirmed. Some responding clones were detected in pre-infection memory, suggesting pre-existing cross-reactive memory T cells joined the SARS-CoV-2 response. Clones contracting from day 15 to 85 had balanced CD4/CD8 phenotypes, while a second wave expanding from day 15 to 37 was biased towards CD4+. Contracting CD4+ clones were found mainly in CM and EM memory subsets, while CD8+ clones were enriched in EMRA.

Comment on this clonotype: Its antigen is not yet known. No much larger clonotype is one base removed from it; base qualities were not supplied.

Based on the germline V gene (reference sequence), the CDR1 and CDR2 sequences are SEHNR and FQNEAQ. The CDR3 measures 13 amino acids from cysteine to phenylalanine. Left in the record is the CDR3 DNA by itself, 39 bases read in frame from the first base. The junction shows trimming of 7 bases on V and 9 bases on J, plus 16 bases between the germline ends. This chain joins TRBV7-9 to TRBJ1-5; 6 matching bases give a weak D call of TRBD1. This receptor was obtained from an adult woman who had mild COVID-19 (a few samples of this study predate the infection). The sample titles of this study are shuffled in the database, so cell type and time point are left out; the donor was told from shared clones. Sequences were obtained from PBMCs or a T cell subset sorted from them (not recorded which). The CDR3 corresponds to CASKPQGTGPQHF. The DNA reads as follows: TGTGCCAGCAAGCCCCAGGGGACCGGGCCCCAGCATTTT.